This entry lists 20 T cell receptor beta chains sequenced from one sample in a study of cytomegalovirus exposure and HLA in healthy donors. This PCR relied on a set of 60 Vbeta primers and 13 Jbeta primers. The method was immunoSEQ multiplex PCR; TCRdb's version includes in-frame clones alone and lacks a portion of them. Of roughly 140,000 clones listed, about four fifths are singletons. Source material: PBMCs. The receptors shown here come from a man younger than 45 in good health and CMV-seronegative.

The CDR3 reads CASSRRGGSTDTQYF. The CDR3 nucleotides read TGTGCCAGCAGTCGACGGGGGGGCTCAACAGATACGCAGTATTTT. V and J are TRBV2 and TRBJ2-3, with 8 bases that match TRBD2. V trimming: 5 bases; J trimming: 3 bases; junction bases outside the gene matches: 7. This CDR3 region has 15 residues. Germline V gene data show CDR1 as SNHLY and CDR2 as FYNNEI. Looking up the rest from reference TRBV2 and TRBJ2-3 gives the full variable domain: EPEVTQTPSHQVTQMGQEVILRCVPISNHLYFYWYRQILGQKVEFLVSFYNNEISEKSEIFDDQFSVERPDGSNFTLKIRSTKLEDSAMYFCASSRRGGSTDTQYFGPGTRLTVL.

The J gene is TRBJ2-7, the V gene TRBV6-1; D possibly corresponds to TRBD1 (5 bases). CDR3 length: 16 residues. The germline V and J ends were trimmed by 3 bases and 4 bases, with 19 bases remaining between them. Germline V gene data show CDR1 as MNHNS and CDR2 as SASEGT. The CDR3 DNA reads as TGTGCCAGCAGTGAGAGTCCAGGGTGGGCGGCATACGAGCAGTACTTC. Translation gives CASSESPGWAAYEQYF.

The chain employs TRBV28 and TRBJ1-1, with 9 bases aligning to TRBD1. CDR3 length: 14 residues. J was trimmed by 7 bases and V by 5 bases; bases with no gene match: 8. Germline V gene lookup returns CDR1 MDHEN and CDR2 SYDVKM. Here the CDR3 DNA reads TGTGCCAGCAGTCCCGACAGGGGGTTAGTTGAAGCTTTCTTT. As protein: CASSPDRGLVEAFF.

The genes are TRBV7-9 and TRBJ2-1, with 8 nucleotides matching TRBD1. V lost 5 bases, J lost 4 bases, and 10 bases stayed unmatched. The CDR3 has 16 amino acids. Germline CDR1 is SEHNR and CDR2 is FQNEAQ (reference sequence). The CDR3, as DNA: TGTGCCAGCAGCGCGATCCGGGACAGGAATTACAATGAGCAGTTCTTC. Amino acids: CASSAIRDRNYNEQFF.

V usage is TRBV9 and J usage is TRBJ1-2, with a possible D match to TRBD1 (5 bases). CDR1 and CDR2 (germline): SGDLS, YYNGEE. The CDR3 has 16 amino acids. V shed 2 bases and J shed 4 bases, with 18 bases lying between them. The CDR3 protein is CASSVSPYRRAYGYTF. CDR3 DNA sequence: TGTGCCAGCAGCGTGTCTCCTTACAGGAGAGCCTATGGCTACACCTTC.

V and J are TRBV4-1 and TRBJ2-1; TRBD1 might be the D (5 bases). This CDR3 contains 15 residues. Deletions cut 1 base from V and 4 bases from J, with 11 bases between. CDR1 MGHRA and CDR2 YSYEKL come from the germline V gene. The CDR3 nucleotides read TGCGCCAGCAGCCAAGCCTTGACAGAGTACAATGAGCAGTTCTTC. The encoded protein is CASSQALTEYNEQFF.

The chain joins TRBV5-1 to TRBJ2-1; 9 bases map to TRBD2. The germline gives CDR1 SGHRS, CDR2 YFSETQ. The CDR3 is made up of 15 amino acids. The V gene end was trimmed by 0 bases and the J gene end by 6 bases; junction bases not matched to a gene: 4. The CDR3 DNA reads TGCGCCAGCAGCTTGGGCGGGAGGGCGGTCAATGAGCAGTTCTTC. Protein sequence: CASSLGGRAVNEQFF.

This chain links TRBV27 with TRBJ2-5; 14 bases match TRBD2. Germline CDR1 MNHEY, CDR2 SMNVEV (reference sequence). Trimming removed 4 bases from V and 5 bases from J; junction bases left unmatched: 15. CDR3 length: 19 residues. CDR3 protein: CASSSSSGTSGSRRETQYF. The CDR3 nucleotides read TGTGCCAGCAGTTCGTCCTCCGGGACTAGCGGGAGTAGGCGGGAGACCCAGTACTTC.

The rearrangement uses TRBV4-2 and TRBJ2-3, with TRBD2 matching over 10 bases. Looked up from germline, CDR1 is LGHNA and CDR2 is YNFKEQ. Losses at the gene ends were 6 bases for V and 2 bases for J; bases not matched to a gene: 5. The CDR3 totals 15 residues. CDR3 in DNA: TGTGCCAGCAGTCAGGGACTAGCGAACACAGATACGCAGTATTTT. Translation: CASSQGLANTDTQYF.

The chain recombines TRBV28 with TRBJ2-3, with unresolved D. The length of the CDR3 is 13 residues. V lost 6 bases, J lost 4 bases, and 11 bases lay in between. CDR1 and CDR2 (germline): MDHEN, SYDVKM. CDR3 nucleotide sequence: TGTGCCAGCAGCATCCTAAATCCAGATACGCAGTATTTT. Translated: CASSILNPDTQYF.

This rearrangement joins TRBV6-5 to TRBJ1-1; D unclear. V was pared by 6 bases and J by 2 bases, with 16 bases between. The CDR3 extends over 15 amino acids. The V gene's germline CDR1 is MNHEY and CDR2 SVGAGI. The CDR3 nucleotides are TGTGCCAGCAGCCGCCCCCCCCGGGTTAACACTGAAGCTTTCTTT. Translation gives CASSRPPRVNTEAFF.

The gene calls are TRBV6-5 and TRBJ2-7; 8 bases line up with TRBD1. The CDR3 covers 15 residues. The V gene end was trimmed by 6 bases and the J gene end by 3 bases; junction bases not matched to a gene: 10. Germline assignment: CDR1 MNHEY and CDR2 SVGAGI. CDR3 sequence: CASSYGQGRVYEQYF. CDR3 nucleotide sequence: TGTGCCAGCAGCTACGGACAGGGAAGGGTCTACGAGCAGTACTTC.

A word on this clone: The junction does not match germline at one end; this may be a read error. Other nucleotide sequences in the sample specify the same CDR3. This rearrangement joins TRBV4-2 to TRBJ2-6, with D maybe TRBD1 (5 bases). There are 16 residues in the CDR3. The V gene's germline CDR1 is LGHNA and CDR2 YNFKEQ. The CDR3: CASSRIGLSGANVLTF. CDR3 sequence (DNA): TGTGCCAGCAGTAGAATTGGGCTTTCTGGGGCCAACGTCCTGACCTTC.

The gene calls are TRBV7-9 and TRBJ1-5; 9 bases agree with TRBD1. Trimming removed 1 base from V and 9 bases from J; junction bases left unmatched: 7. This CDR3 is built from 15 residues. CDR1 and CDR2 from the germline V gene are SEHNR and FQNEAQ (reference sequence). CDR3 in amino acids: CASSLGGQGLAPQHF. In nucleotides, the CDR3 is TGTGCCAGCAGCTTAGGAGGACAGGGGTTGGCGCCCCAGCATTTT.

The table lists this clone with a few counts. V usage is TRBV18 and J usage is TRBJ2-7, with a tentative D call TRBD1 (5 bases). The CDR3 spans 14 residues. Germline-derived CDR1 and CDR2 are KGHSH and LQKENI. Trimming pared 0 bases from V and 7 bases from J, leaving 13 bases between. In nucleotides, the CDR3 is TGTGCCAGCTCACCACCGTCCAACAGGTGGGAGCAGTACTTC. It encodes CASSPPSNRWEQYF.

This sequence joins TRBV5-6 and TRBJ2-2; D is undetermined. V lost 7 bases, J lost 0 bases, and 10 bases lay in between. Germline assignment: CDR1 SGHDT and CDR2 YYEEEE. The CDR3 runs to 14 residues. For the CDR3, the DNA is TGTGCCAGCCGACTTGGCGCGAACACCGGGGAGCTGTTTTTT. Its protein product is CASRLGANTGELFF.

The chain combines TRBV19 with TRBJ2-7; 7 bases fit TRBD2. The CDR3 loop spans 13 amino acids. CDR1 is LNHDA and CDR2 is SQIVND in the germline V gene (reference sequence). V shed 5 bases, J shed 6 bases, and the junction held 7 bases outside the gene matches. CDR3 in DNA: TGTGCCAGTAGTCAATTGGGGGGGGGCGAGCAGTACTTC. As protein: CASSQLGGGEQYF.

The chain carries TRBV28 and TRBJ2-3; D is perhaps TRBD1 (5 bases). The CDR3 runs to 13 residues. Germline-derived CDR1 and CDR2 are MDHEN and SYDVKM. The germline V and J ends were trimmed by 3 bases and 2 bases, with 6 bases remaining between them. The CDR3 coding sequence is TGTGCCAGCAGTTTCAGGGTCACAGATACGCAGTATTTT. This codes for CASSFRVTDTQYF.

V and J are TRBV2 and TRBJ2-2; 11 bases are shared with TRBD2. The CDR3 extends over 14 amino acids. Trimming at V came to 8 bases and at J to 6 bases, leaving 5 bases not matched to a gene. Germline loops: CDR1 SNHLY, CDR2 FYNNEI. CDR3 sequence (DNA): TGTGCCAGCCGACTAGCGGGGAGATCCGGGGAGCTGTTTTTT. Protein: CASRLAGRSGELFF. The entire variable domain, with the rest obtained from reference TRBV2 and TRBJ2-2, is as follows: EPEVTQTPSHQVTQMGQEVILRCVPISNHLYFYWYRQILGQKVEFLVSFYNNEISEKSEIFDDQFSVERPDGSNFTLKIRSTKLEDSAMYFCASRLAGRSGELFFGEGSRLTVL.

The chain uses TRBV5-1 and TRBJ1-1, with TRBD1 matching 8 bases. CDR1 and CDR2 from the germline V gene are SGHRS and YFSETQ. The CDR3 sequence is 16 residues long. V dropped 1 base and J dropped 7; count of bases not matched to a gene: 12. The CDR3 DNA reads as TGCGCCAGCAGCTTGTATGATGTGACAGGGGCTTGTGAAGCTTTCTTT. Translated, it gives CASSLYDVTGACEAFF.